The rows below give T cell receptor beta chains drawn from one sample of a study of T cell responses to AZD1222 COVID-19 vaccine. The protocol was immunoSEQ multiplex PCR, while the TCRdb copy is restricted to in-frame clones and leaves out a portion. Of almost 80,000 clones in the sample, about nine tenths were seen once. Material: peripheral blood, obtained on day 0 of AZD1222 vaccination. The receptors derive from an adult in good health. The CDR3 runs from the conserved cysteine through the conserved F or W. Fields, in order: clone size, D gene, V gene, J gene, CDR3 protein, CDR3 DNA. A D gene is named only where the DNA matches it firmly. The size field is filled for only some rows; it gives once, few, many or a size class.

>.|.|TRBV7-9|TRBJ1-1
CASSDGRLRAFF
TGTGCCAGCAGCGATGGAAGACTGAGGGCTTTCTTT
>.|.|TRBV30|TRBJ1-5
CAWRPGRDQPQHF
TGTGCCTGGAGGCCAGGGAGGGATCAGCCCCAGCATTTT
>.|.|TRBV10-2|TRBJ2-3
CASSSADTQYF
TGCGCCAGCAGTAGTGCAGATACGCAGTATTTT
>.|.|TRBV18|TRBJ1-5
CASTRGGSNQPQHF
TGTGCCAGCACCCGGGGAGGTAGCAATCAGCCCCAGCATTTT
>.|.|TRBV5-1|TRBJ1-1
CASSPDRPKNTEAFF
TGCGCCAGCAGCCCTGACAGGCCGAAGAACACTGAAGCTTTCTTT
>.|TRBD1|TRBV5-1|TRBJ2-2
CASSLRGQGSGELFF
TGCGCCAGCAGTCTGAGGGGACAGGGCTCCGGGGAGCTGTTTTTT
>.|TRBD2|TRBV5-1|TRBJ2-2
CASSFGGDTGELFF
TGCGCCAGCAGCTTTGGGGGGGACACCGGGGAGCTGTTTTTT
>.|.|TRBV7-9|TRBJ2-3
CASSEGPSDTQYF
TGTGCCAGCAGCGAGGGGCCTTCAGATACGCAGTATTTT
>.|TRBD2|TRBV7-3|TRBJ2-2
CASSPGLAGSGELFF
TGTGCCAGCAGCCCGGGACTAGCGGGTTCCGGGGAGCTGTTTTTT
>.|.|TRBV29-1|TRBJ2-7
CSVEVGGGGEQYF
TGCAGCGTTGAAGTAGGGGGCGGGGGCGAGCAGTACTTC
>.|.|TRBV10-3|TRBJ1-5
CAISGGQDASQPQHF
TGTGCCATCTCGGGGGGTCAGGACGCTTCGCAGCCCCAGCATTTT
>.|TRBD1|TRBV7-9|TRBJ1-2
CASSLLTGTVYGYTF
TGTGCCAGCAGCTTACTGACAGGGACCGTCTATGGCTACACCTTC
>.|.|TRBV5-6|TRBJ2-3
CASSLLGYGSTDTQYF
TGTGCCAGCAGCCTTTTGGGGTACGGGAGCACAGATACGCAGTATTTT
>.|.|TRBV18|TRBJ1-4
CASSPSRNEKLFF
TGTGCCAGCTCTCCCTCACGAAATGAAAAACTGTTTTTT
>.|.|TRBV9|TRBJ2-3
CASSVNPGGADTQYF
TGTGCCAGCAGCGTCAACCCAGGGGGGGCAGATACGCAGTATTTT
>.|.|TRBV5-6|TRBJ2-7
CASSLANQGYEQYF
TGTGCCAGCAGCTTGGCGAATCAGGGTTATGAGCAGTACTTC
>.|.|TRBV7-2|TRBJ1-5
CASSSPQMQPQHF
TGTGCCAGCAGCTCCCCACAGATGCAGCCCCAGCATTTT
>.|TRBD1|TRBV6-6|TRBJ1-4
CASSLGTGGVANEKLFF
TGTGCCAGCAGTCTAGGGACAGGGGGCGTAGCTAATGAAAAACTGTTTTTT
>once|TRBD2|TRBV7-9|TRBJ2-1
CASSRLAGGSGEQFF
TGTGCCAGCAGCAGACTAGCGGGAGGTTCTGGTGAGCAGTTCTTC
>.|TRBD1|TRBV2|TRBJ1-2
CASSRQGRGAGGYTF
TGTGCCAGCAGTCGACAGGGGAGGGGAGCGGGTGGCTACACCTTC
>.|TRBD1|TRBV7-3|TRBJ2-3
CASSPGQGATTDTQYF
TGTGCCAGCAGCCCTGGACAGGGGGCGACCACAGATACGCAGTATTTT
>.|TRBD1|TRBV5-1|TRBJ1-2
CASRPGQGANYGYTF
TGCGCCAGCAGGCCAGGACAGGGGGCGAACTATGGCTACACCTTC
>.|.|TRBV12-5|TRBJ2-1
CASGDRVYNEQFF
TGTGCTAGTGGTGACCGGGTTTACAATGAGCAGTTCTTC
>.|TRBD1|TRBV19|TRBJ2-6
CASRRRQGAPISGANVLTF
TGTGCCAGTAGAAGGAGACAGGGGGCCCCTATCTCTGGGGCCAACGTCCTGACTTTC
>.|.|TRBV6-5|TRBJ2-7
CASKAEAIYEQYF
TGTGCCAGCAAGGCGGAGGCCATCTACGAGCAGTACTTC
>.|TRBD1|TRBV27|TRBJ1-2
CASSSLGTALVYGYTF
TGTGCCAGCAGTTCCCTCGGGACAGCGTTGGTCTATGGCTACACCTTC
>.|.|TRBV19|TRBJ1-1
CASSTVGTGTEAFF
TGTGCCAGTAGTACTGTAGGGACGGGCACTGAAGCTTTCTTT
>.|.|TRBV7-8|TRBJ2-7
CASSARVFYEQYF
TGTGCCAGCAGCGCCCGGGTTTTCTACGAGCAGTACTTC
>.|.|TRBV6-5|TRBJ2-2
CASSSQTAGELFF
TGTGCCAGCAGTTCTCAAACGGCCGGGGAGCTGTTTTTT
>.|TRBD2|TRBV7-3|TRBJ2-2
CASSDRTSGNTGELFF
TGTGCCAGCAGCGATCGGACTAGCGGGAACACCGGGGAGCTGTTTTTT
>once|.|TRBV28|TRBJ2-3
CASSPWGPSTDTQYF
TGTGCCAGCAGCCCCTGGGGGCCGAGCACAGATACGCAGTATTTT